The clone carrying this T cell receptor (beta chain) was counted many times. Its target is unknown. Preparing the TCRbeta library involved the use of unique molecular identifiers. TCRdb processed the PCR reads anew with MiXCR; each CDR3 protein has one entry. The sample contains about 16,000 distinct CDR3 sequences, 5.1% of which appear only once. The sample comes from a study of T-cell reconstitution after alpha-beta-depleted transplantation in children. The CDR3 spans 17 residues. With V trimmed by 1 base and J by 0 bases, 9 bases remained unmatched. Germline values: CDR1 DFQATT, CDR2 SNEGSKA (reference sequence). Study outcomes and limitations: From surviving recipient T cells and thymic progenitors came the high day-60 TCRbeta diversity observed in some patients. Two months or so post-transplant, alpha-beta T cells reportedly derived from several hundred expanded graft clones. A year post-transplant, T-cell counts and diversity derived mostly from newly produced T cells.

The chain recombines TRBV20-1 with TRBJ1-2; 9 nucleotides agree with TRBD1. The sequencing used PBMCs, collected before TCRalphabeta/CD19-depleted stem cell transplant. The receptor was isolated from a boy between 10 and 17 years old with acute lymphoblastic leukemia, due to receive a stem cell transplant. CDR3 DNA sequence: TGCAGTGCTAGAGGGGGGGGAGGGACAGGGACTAACTATGGCTACACCTTC. Its protein product is CSARGGGGTGTNYGYTF.